The subject of this entry is one T cell receptor (beta chain). The data were taken from a study of cytomegalovirus exposure and HLA in healthy donors. This CDR3 has 15 amino acids. V dropped 0 bases and J dropped 8; count of bases not matched to a gene: 5. CDR1 is SGHAT, CDR2 FQNNGV, per germline. In the PCR, 60 Vbeta and 13 Jbeta primers were used. Clones were sequenced by immunoSEQ multiplex PCR, and TCRdb holds only the in-frame ones, with some missing. The sample records about 85,000 clones, about 80% being singletons. The rearrangement joins TRBV11-2 to TRBJ2-1; 9 nucleotides line up with TRBD2. This sequence originates from a woman between 45 and 60 years old in good health and CMV-seropositive. The source material was PBMCs. The CDR3 coding sequence is TGTGCCAGCAGCTTAGAACCTAGCGGGATAGATGAGCAGTTCTTC. Protein product: CASSLEPSGIDEQFF.